The rows below give T cell receptor beta chains drawn from one sample of a study of blood T cell repertoires in COVID-19. TCRdb's copy holds only in-frame clones and misses some; the assay was immunoSEQ multiplex PCR. The data contain 90,000 to 100,000 clones, roughly 84% of them seen just once; the ten biggest clones take up just under 2%. What was sequenced was peripheral blood. These receptors came from a man between 65 and 80 years old with active or convalescent COVID-19. The CDR3 runs from the conserved cysteine through the conserved F or W. D genes are given only for firm matches. Some rows have no size entry. The others give once, few or many, or a class for an expanded clone.

TRBV4-2,.,.,TRBJ2-1,CASSQDLANSYNEQFF,TGTGCCAGCAGCCAAGATTTAGCAAACTCCTACAATGAGCAGTTCTTC
TRBV11-2,.,.,TRBJ1-1,CASSSGHPTEAFF,TGTGCCAGCAGCTCGGGACACCCCACTGAAGCTTTCTTT
TRBV19,.,.,TRBJ1-1,CASSIEPGWNTEAFF,TGTGCCAGTAGTATAGAGCCAGGGTGGAACACTGAAGCTTTCTTT
TRBV5-1,.,.,TRBJ2-3,CASSERGWEQYF,TGCGCCAGCAGCGAAAGGGGTTGGGAGCAGTATTTT
TRBV5-6,once,.,TRBJ2-1,CASSPDSSVYNEQFF,TGTGCCAGCAGCCCGGACAGCTCCGTATACAATGAGCAGTTCTTC
TRBV7-9,.,.,TRBJ2-1,CASSLTGLFF,TGTGCCAGCAGCTTAACGGGTTTGTTCTTC
TRBV28,once,TRBD1,TRBJ2-1,CASSPSPGGQAHNEQFF,TGTGCCAGCAGTCCCTCCCCCGGGGGACAGGCCCACAATGAGCAGTTCTTC
TRBV5-6,.,TRBD2,TRBJ2-3,CASSSPSSGPSTDTQYF,TGTGCCAGCAGCTCTCCCTCTAGCGGGCCAAGCACAGATACGCAGTATTTT
TRBV6-1,once,.,TRBJ1-1,CASSDNRDTEAFF,TGTGCCAGCAGTGACAACCGGGACACTGAAGCTTTCTTT
TRBV7-2,.,.,TRBJ1-5,CASSDWTVGQPQHF,TGTGCCAGCAGCGATTGGACAGTCGGACAGCCCCAGCATTTT
TRBV19,.,TRBD2,TRBJ2-1,CASRSTSGTPYNEQFF,TGTGCCAGTAGATCGACTAGCGGGACCCCTTACAATGAGCAGTTCTTC
TRBV28,.,.,TRBJ1-5,CASSLVGEGNQPQHF,TGTGCCAGCAGTTTAGTCGGGGAGGGAAATCAGCCCCAGCATTTT
TRBV19,once,.,TRBJ1-2,CASSRADYGYTF,TGTGCCAGTAGCAGGGCGGACTATGGCTACACCTTC
TRBV9,.,TRBD1,TRBJ2-1,CASSPTGTGYNNEQFF,TGTGCCAGCAGCCCCACCGGGACAGGGTATAACAATGAGCAGTTCTTC
TRBV18,.,.,TRBJ1-2,CASSEGQSYGYTF,TGTGCCAGCTCAGAAGGACAGAGCTATGGCTACACCTTC
TRBV29-1,.,TRBD1,TRBJ1-5,CSTSGGNNQPQHF,TGCAGTACCTCAGGGGGCAACAATCAGCCCCAGCATTTT
TRBV25-1,.,TRBD1,TRBJ1-1,CASSEWGQFTEAFF,TGTGCCAGCAGTGAATGGGGACAGTTCACTGAAGCTTTCTTT
TRBV19,.,.,TRBJ1-1,CASSMQGSMNTEAFF,TGTGCCAGTAGTATGCAGGGCAGCATGAACACTGAAGCTTTCTTT
TRBV18,.,TRBD1,TRBJ1-4,CASSSTGGGEKLFF,TGTGCCAGCTCATCGACAGGGGGAGGTGAAAAACTGTTTTTT
TRBV11-2,.,TRBD1,TRBJ1-2,CASSLGTGNYGYTF,TGTGCCAGCAGCTTAGGGACAGGGAACTATGGCTACACCTTC
TRBV6-6,.,TRBD2,TRBJ2-7,CASSNGGDYEQYF,TGTGCCAGCAGTAACGGGGGGGACTACGAGCAGTACTTC
TRBV2,few,TRBD1,TRBJ2-3,CASNLRGRTDTQYF,TGTGCCAGCAACCTCAGGGGGCGCACAGATACGCAGTATTTT
TRBV15,.,.,TRBJ2-7,CATSRGQGSYEQYF,TGTGCCACCAGCAGAGGGCAGGGCAGCTACGAGCAGTACTTC
TRBV7-9,.,TRBD1,TRBJ1-2,CASSYLQGDGYTF,TGTGCCAGCAGCTATCTACAGGGGGACGGCTACACCTTC
TRBV27,.,TRBD1,TRBJ1-5,CASSITGTGTGQPQHF,TGTGCCAGCAGTATAACCGGGACAGGGACCGGTCAGCCCCAGCATTTT
TRBV6-2/TRBV6-3,.,TRBD1,TRBJ2-1,CASSRDRGFNEQFF,TGTGCCAGCAGCCGGGACAGGGGATTCAATGAGCAGTTCTTC
TRBV5-6,.,.,TRBJ2-1,CASSFRQGYNEQFF,TGTGCCAGCAGCTTTAGGCAGGGCTACAATGAGCAGTTCTTC
TRBV6-5,.,.,TRBJ2-3,CASTLGRGHTQYF,TGTGCCAGCACCCTGGGCAGGGGCCATACGCAGTATTTT
TRBV7-3,once,.,TRBJ1-2,CASSLRWLHSWITNYGYTF,TGTGCCAGCAGCTTAAGATGGTTACACAGTTGGATTACTAACTATGGCTACACCTTC
TRBV28,.,.,TRBJ1-2,CASSPTGVYGYTF,TGTGCCAGCAGCCCAACAGGCGTCTATGGCTACACCTTC
TRBV28,.,TRBD1,TRBJ1-2,CASSVGGATGDYGYTF,TGTGCCAGCAGCGTCGGTGGCGCTACAGGGGACTATGGCTACACCTTC
TRBV5-8,.,.,TRBJ1-1,CASSFGTLSNTEAFF,TGTGCCAGCAGCTTCGGGACACTTAGTAACACTGAAGCTTTCTTT
TRBV28,few,TRBD1,TRBJ2-7,CASTITGQGYEQYF,TGTGCCAGCACTATTACGGGACAGGGCTACGAGCAGTACTTC
TRBV30,.,TRBD1,TRBJ1-5,CAWAVQGDGQPQHF,TGTGCCTGGGCTGTACAGGGGGACGGTCAGCCCCAGCATTTT
TRBV5-1,.,.,TRBJ1-4,CASSLLTGPGEKLFF,TGCGCCAGCAGCTTACTTACAGGGCCGGGCGAAAAACTGTTTTTT
TRBV6-2/TRBV6-3,.,TRBD1,TRBJ1-5,CASSSSPKTTGGLFQPQHF,TGTGCCAGCAGTTCTTCTCCCAAAACTACAGGGGGCCTTTTTCAGCCCCAGCATTTT
TRBV11-2,once,TRBD1,TRBJ2-4,CASSLDRGTGALAKNIQYF,TGTGCCAGCAGCTTAGATCGAGGGACAGGGGCCTTAGCCAAAAACATTCAGTACTTC
TRBV21-1,.,.,TRBJ1-2,CASSKEPGGLDGYTF,TGTGCCAGCAGCAAAGAGCCAGGGGGCCTTGATGGCTACACCTTC
TRBV7-2,.,TRBD1,TRBJ1-1,CASSLTGGTEAFF,TGTGCCAGCAGCTTAACAGGGGGGACTGAAGCTTTCTTT
TRBV3-1/TRBV3-2,.,TRBD1,TRBJ2-3,CASSQVWDSTNTQYF,TGTGCCAGCAGCCAAGTCTGGGACAGCACAAATACGCAGTATTTT
TRBV11-1,.,.,TRBJ2-1,CASSYPVGGQNNEQFF,TGTGCCAGCAGCTACCCAGTGGGGGGGCAGAACAATGAGCAGTTCTTC
TRBV6-5,.,.,TRBJ1-1,CASIYDRSRTEAFF,TGTGCCAGCATTTATGACAGGTCTCGCACTGAAGCTTTCTTT
TRBV28,.,.,TRBJ1-1,CASSSRALNTEAFF,TGTGCCAGCAGTTCCAGGGCCCTGAACACTGAAGCTTTCTTT
TRBV7-8,.,TRBD1,TRBJ1-2,CASSWGGQEGYTF,TGTGCCAGCAGCTGGGGTGGACAGGAGGGCTACACCTTC
TRBV6-5,.,TRBD1,TRBJ1-6,CASRRDRGSPLHF,TGTGCCAGCAGACGGGACAGGGGTTCACCCCTCCACTTT
TRBV29-1,.,TRBD2,TRBJ2-3,CSAEKRGSTDTQYF,TGCAGCGCGGAAAAGCGGGGAAGCACAGATACGCAGTATTTT
TRBV30,.,.,TRBJ2-5,CAWRGGGPLETQYF,TGTGCCTGGAGAGGGGGGGGGCCTCTCGAGACCCAGTACTTC
TRBV6-6,.,.,TRBJ2-3,CASSLRGTDTQYF,TGTGCCAGCAGCCTCCGGGGCACAGATACGCAGTATTTT
TRBV6-4,.,.,TRBJ1-3,CASSTPAASGNTIYF,TGTGCCAGCAGCACGCCCGCGGCCTCTGGAAACACCATATATTTT